The rows below give T cell receptor beta chains drawn from one sample of a study of Graves' ophthalmopathy and Graves' hyperthyroidism. In TCRdb, the multiplex PCR reads were re-called with MiXCR into one record per CDR3 protein. Counted here are around 51,000 distinct CDR3 sequences, under 55% occurring once; the ten biggest clones make up about 25%. The sample taken for sequencing was peripheral blood. The receptor source for this set is an adult man with Graves' ophthalmopathy. Both conserved end residues are trimmed from each CDR3.

J gene: TRBJ1-2; V gene: TRBV7-8; CDR3 protein: ASSFSTGIEGYT
J gene: TRBJ2-1; V gene: TRBV12-3/TRBV12-4; CDR3 protein: ASSLSSGSYEQF
J gene: TRBJ2-3; V gene: TRBV2; CDR3 protein: ASQIRTAYNEQY
J gene: TRBJ1-2; V gene: TRBV2; CDR3 protein: ASSVGQLNYGYT
J gene: TRBJ1-1; V gene: TRBV6-5; CDR3 protein: ASINRVTNTEAF
J gene: TRBJ2-4; V gene: TRBV18; CDR3 protein: ASSPRSGQSNIQY
J gene: TRBJ1-1; V gene: TRBV7-9; CDR3 protein: ASSRNDPSYTEAF
J gene: TRBJ2-5; V gene: TRBV2; CDR3 protein: ASSPPNRGAGETQY
J gene: TRBJ2-2; V gene: TRBV20-1; CDR3 protein: SARVGRVGNTGELF
J gene: TRBJ2-2; V gene: TRBV5-1; CDR3 protein: ASSLLAGVSTGELF
J gene: TRBJ2-7; V gene: TRBV12-3/TRBV12-4; CDR3 protein: ASSLGLYSHEQY